The entry below gives a single T cell receptor beta chain sequence along with its context. There is no known antigen for this receptor. No base-level quality is on record; no much larger clone is a single base apart. CD8 naive samples were obtained by positive selection for CCR7 among CD45RO-negative cells, yielding a CD45RA+CCR7+ population from which TemRA cells were excluded. The donors were healthy, HIV-negative adults with no recently reported acute infections or vaccinations. Every donor was a Caucasian adult residing in Nashville, Tennessee, USA. After blood collection by leukapheresis, PBMCs were isolated using Ficoll-Histopaque density gradient centrifugation and then cryopreserved in the vapor phase of liquid nitrogen. Purity and quantity of every magnetically sorted T cell population were checked by analytical flow cytometry. Genomic DNA was isolated from every sorted fraction and measured by UV absorbance on a Nanodrop 2000c.

The germline V gene (reference sequence) sets CDR1 to LNHDA and CDR2 to SQIVND. The CDR3 runs 17 residues from the cysteine to the phenylalanine. Here the CDR3 DNA is all that survives: 51 bases in frame from base 1. A distance of 17 bases separates the germline ends of V and J, which lose 0 bases and 3 bases respectively. This entry belongs to a study of shared clonotypes between healthy human individuals (TCRdb year 2020). With regard to the full study: The cohort comprised a couple of women and a few men aged 18 to 49 years. Per donor, three plates each were used for CD4 naive and CD4 memory, two for CD8 naive, and one for CD8 memory. To increase sequencing depth and limit assay-specific biases, TCR repertoire library preparation and sequencing were carried out by different laboratories using diverse techniques. To estimate repertoire size and how much clonotypes are shared between individuals, the study performed deep sequencing of blood TCR repertoires from a handful of healthy adults. Per donor, leukapheresis produced somewhere between about 0.94 and 9 billion PBMCs. Points the paper makes about the study in general: The small number of donors limited the genetic and exposure-history diversity represented. Sampling was limited to blood, and TCR repertoires in tissue likely differ from TCR repertoires in blood. Across a few donors, approximately 5% of naive CD4, roughly 3.8% of naive CD8, around 2.1% of memory CD4, and 0.4% of memory CD8 clonotypes were shared. Rarefaction of sorted-subset datasets indicated incomplete sequencing despite the large sequencing depth. Clonotypes shared by all four sorted-subset donors showed higher generation probabilities than non-shared clonotypes. Based on pairwise subsampling, the degree of clonotype sharing among donors was expected to be affected by sequencing depth. Naive subsets generally had larger estimated clonotype richness than memory subsets.

TCR CDR3 regions were amplified from genomic DNA by multiplex PCR using the deep immunoSEQ assay. Extracted genomic DNA from each cell subset was distributed evenly across all wells of several immunoSEQ 96-well plates, and each plate was treated as a replicate. For sorted subsets, roughly 190 ng of genomic DNA, equivalent to 30,000 or so T cell genomes, went into each replicate PCR. The purified libraries were quantified using a Qubit 3.0 fluorometer, sized with a Bioanalyzer 2100, and then quantified again using the KAPA Library Quantification kit. A separate single-read 150-cycle Illumina NextSeq 550 flow cell was used to sequence each immunoSEQ 96-well plate. Processing in the source paper ran as follows. Because the immunoSEQ output included only junctional sequences and no quality scores, the filtering could not be the same as the filtering used for full-length reads. Sequences were annotated with PyIR, a Python wrapper for IgBLAST v1.9, and V/J genes and CDR3 were assigned using IMGT germline references. Reads with weak V/J assignments (E-value above 1e-6), missing CDR3, stop codons, out-of-frame junctions, or ambiguous translated residues were removed. V3J clonotypes were defined as sequences sharing the same inferred V gene, J gene, and CDR3 amino acid sequence. To compute the percentage overlap between repertoires, the number of shared unique clonotypes was divided by the size of the smaller repertoire. RTK rarefaction, the Chao1 estimator, and Recon v2.1 estimates of unobserved clonotypes were used to assess repertoire richness. OLGA was used to compute generation probabilities for all TCRbeta clonotypes that the gDNA method yielded from a handful of donors. Here the immuneACCESS table is served through TCRdb, limited to in-frame sequences with V and J called. Missing clones are a known gap in these copies; in checked studies unresolved V genes cover under half, and the rest lacks a known reason. Clone size and the V and J calls come from that table; the DNA yielded D and trimming. The table for this sample lists about 2.1 million clones; about 92% of them were counted only once. The ten largest clonotypes hold 1.5% to 2% of the sample.

Recombination connected TRBV19 to TRBJ1-1, with an unclear D gene assignment. The specimen sequenced was naive CD8+ T cells from PBMCs. The intended sense of this specimen's cell subset or site label: CD45RA+CCR7+. The receptor was derived from a man between 18 and 29 years old in good health. Some clones in this sample may be carry-over from other donors' samples. The CDR3 protein sequence reads: CASSIEAAGSFDTEAFF. The sequenced DNA: TGTGCCAGTAGTATAGAGGCGGCAGGATCGTTTGACACTGAAGCTTTCTTT.